These 25 T cell receptor beta chains were all obtained from the same sample, sequenced in a study of molecular identifiers for immune sequencing clone quantification. In TCRdb, the PCR reads were re-called with MiXCR into one record per CDR3 protein. The sample includes about 640,000 distinct CDR3 sequences, nearly 20% of them seen just once. Sequenced sample: naive CD8+ T cells from blood, with Jurkat cell RNA spiked in. Subset: FACS-sorted CD8+CD4-CCR7+CD45RA+ naive T cells. The receptors derive from a human donor in good health. Some libraries in this study had Jurkat cell RNA spiked in.

This clonotype appeared many times. V gene TRBV27 combines with J gene TRBJ2-7, with 7 bases fitting TRBD1. Germline CDR1 MNHEY, CDR2 SMNVEV (reference sequence). With V trimmed by 5 bases and J by 3 bases, 7 bases remained unmatched. The CDR3 length is 14 residues. DNA of the CDR3: TGTGCCAGCAGTCCTAAGGGACAGCACTACGAGCAGTACTTC. This codes for CASSPKGQHYEQYF.

This clonotype has at least ten counts. The chain has TRBV29-1 and TRBJ2-1; perhaps TRBD2 as D (5 bases). The CDR3 runs to 14 residues. V lost 0 bases, J lost 5 bases, and 11 bases lay in between. In germline, CDR1 is SQVTM, CDR2 ANQGSEA. The CDR3 sequence: CSVEDLSAHNEQFF. In nucleotides, the CDR3 is TGCAGCGTTGAAGATCTTAGCGCGCACAATGAGCAGTTCTTC.

This clonotype was recorded many times. The chain joins TRBV19 to TRBJ1-5; no definite D call. The germline V gene encodes CDR1 LNHDA and CDR2 SQIVND (reference sequence). The CDR3 runs to 14 residues. Trimming stripped 10 bases from V and 0 bases from J, with 13 bases between. This chain's CDR3 is CATRGENSNQPQHF. CDR3 DNA: TGTGCCACCCGGGGAGAGAATAGCAATCAGCCCCAGCATTTT.

The chain combines TRBV6-2 or TRBV6-3 with TRBJ2-1, with 8 positions matching TRBD1. The CDR3 extends over 16 amino acids. CDR1 is MNHEY and CDR2 is SVGEGT in the germline V gene. Trimming at V came to 2 bases and at J to 3 bases, leaving 6 bases not matched to a gene. CDR3 bases: TGTGCCAGCAGTTACGACGACAGGGGAGGCTACAATGAGCAGTTCTTC. Its protein is CASSYDDRGGYNEQFF.

The table lists this clonotype with many counts. The rearrangement uses TRBV5-6 and TRBJ2-6; no firm D call. With 5 bases removed from V and 0 bases from J, the gap between germline ends came to 3 bases. The CDR3 is 13 amino acids. Germline V gene sequence: CDR1 SGHDT, CDR2 YYEEEE. This CDR3 is CASRFSGANVLTF. In DNA, the CDR3 is TGTGCCAGCAGGTTCTCTGGGGCCAACGTCCTGACTTTC. Together with reference TRBV5-6 and TRBJ2-6, the CDR3 gives the full variable domain: DAGVTQSPTHLIKTRGQQVTLRCSPKSGHDTVSWYQQALGQGPQFIFQYYEEEERQRGNFPDRFSGHQFPNYSSELNVNALLLGDSALYLCASRFSGANVLTFGAGSRLTVL.

With respect to this clonotype: A much larger clone sits a single nucleotide away, making a read error possible. The chain is built from TRBV19 and TRBJ1-2; unclear D gene. Germline loops: CDR1 LNHDA, CDR2 SQIVND (reference sequence). The CDR3 runs 11 residues. CDR3 DNA sequence: TGTGCCAGTAGTATTTACTACCGCTACGCCTTC. Encoded protein: CASSIYYRYAF. Full variable domain (missing parts from reference TRBV19 and TRBJ1-2): DGGITQSPKYLFRKEGQNVTLSCEQNLNHDAMYWYRQDPGQGLRLIYYSQIVNDFQKGDIAEGYSVSREKKESFPLTVTSAQKNPTAFYLCASSIYYRYAFGSGTRLTVV.

The chain uses TRBV4-3 and TRBJ2-7; D remains unclear. The CDR3 is 15 residues long. Trimming left V 1 base short and J 4 bases short, with 14 bases between. Germline loops: CDR1 LGHNA, CDR2 YSLEER. The CDR3 bases are TGCGCCAGCAGCCAAGGAACACCGTTGGGATACGAGCAGTACTTC. This codes for CASSQGTPLGYEQYF.

This clonotype has a count of ten or more. The chain recombines TRBV28 with TRBJ2-3; 11 bases align to TRBD2. The germline V gene encodes CDR1 MDHEN and CDR2 SYDVKM. Trimming took 2 bases from V and 2 from J; bases not matched to a gene: 9. The CDR3 consists of 18 residues. In nucleotides, the CDR3 is TGTGCCAGCAGTTTAATTGGGACTAGCGGCCTAAACACAGATACGCAGTATTTT. Translating gives CASSLIGTSGLNTDTQYF.

This clonotype was detected ten times or more. The rearrangement links TRBV7-9 to TRBJ2-7; D remains ambiguous. The germline V gene has CDR1 SEHNR and CDR2 FQNEAQ (reference sequence). The CDR3 loop spans 14 amino acids. Trimming left V 5 bases short and J 2 bases short, with 13 bases between. The chain's CDR3 is CASSGSGRPYEQYF. DNA of the CDR3: TGTGCCAGCAGCGGCTCGGGCAGGCCCTACGAGCAGTACTTC.

As concerns this clonotype: One base away lies a much larger clone, so this may be a sequencing read error. This sequence joins TRBV7-2 and TRBJ2-1; 8 bases agree with TRBD2. Germline CDR1 reads SGHTA; CDR2 reads FQGNSA. The CDR3 runs to 15 residues. CDR3 region: CASSSGTSPFNEQCF. The CDR3 bases are TGTGCCAGCAGTTCCGGGACTAGTCCTTTCAATGAGCAGTGCTTC.

This clonotype has a handful of counts. The J gene is TRBJ2-3, the V gene TRBV4-2; unclear D gene. V lost 4 bases and J lost 2, with 7 bases in between. Germline loops: CDR1 LGHNA, CDR2 YNFKEQ. The CDR3 spans 13 residues. DNA for the CDR3: TGTGCCAGCAGCCCACCTGCCACAGATACGCAGTATTTT. Translation gives CASSPPATDTQYF.

This chain connects TRBV2 to TRBJ2-7; D not certain. V was pared by 3 bases and J by 0 bases, with 15 bases between. The CDR3 is 16 residues long. CDR1 and CDR2 (germline): SNHLY, FYNNEI. CDR3 coding DNA: TGTGCCAGCAGTGATGATTTAGTTAGGAGCTCCTACGAGCAGTACTTC. Translation: CASSDDLVRSSYEQYF.

This clonotype came up many times. This chain connects TRBV6-2 or TRBV6-3 to TRBJ2-7; D call uncertain. Per the germline V gene, CDR1 is MNHEY and CDR2 is SVGEGT. The CDR3 runs to 11 residues. The V end was cut by 8 bases, the J end by 2 bases, with 7 bases between. CDR3 in DNA: TGTGCCAGCGCTCGGGCCTACGAGCAGTACTTC. It specifies CASARAYEQYF.

This clonotype was counted only a few times. This chain connects TRBV6-5 to TRBJ1-2; D unclear. V shed 2 bases and J shed 4 bases, with 8 bases lying between them. The CDR3 is made up of 13 amino acids. CDR1 and CDR2 from the germline V gene are MNHEY and SVGAGI. The CDR3 here is CASSYGNSYGYTF. The CDR3 nucleotides are TGTGCCAGCAGTTACGGCAACAGCTATGGCTACACCTTC.

In its sample, this clonotype was seen many times. V and J are TRBV29-1 and TRBJ2-5, with D possibly being TRBD2 (6 bases). Germline CDR1 reads SQVTM; CDR2 reads ANQGSEA. Deletions cut 3 bases from V and 4 bases from J, with 15 bases between. This CDR3 contains 14 residues. CDR3 nucleotide sequence: TGCAGCGTTGATGTCGGTTTAGCGGCAGAGACCCAGTACTTC. It is translated as CSVDVGLAAETQYF.

The rearrangement joins TRBV5-3 to TRBJ1-5; D ambiguous. TRBV5-3 is marked as an open reading frame, function uncertain. There are 14 residues in the CDR3. The V and J ends lost 8 bases and 0 bases respectively, with 12 bases between them. The CDR3: CASSVDDSNQPQHF. The CDR3 DNA follows: TGTGCCAGCAGCGTGGACGATAGCAATCAGCCCCAGCATTTT.

This clonotype was counted at least ten times. This chain uses TRBV28 with TRBJ1-4, with unresolved D. CDR1 MDHEN and CDR2 SYDVKM come from the germline V gene. Between the trimmed V and J ends, which lost 4 bases and 4 bases, there was a span of 13 bases. The CDR3 totals 15 residues. In DNA, the CDR3 is TGTGCCAGCAGTTCCCCGGCGCGCGTTAATGAAAAACTGTTTTTT. This translates into CASSSPARVNEKLFF. The full variable domain, rest sourced from reference TRBV28 and TRBJ1-4, is DVKVTQSSRYLVKRTGEKVFLECVQDMDHENMFWYRQDPGLGLRLIYFSYDVKMKEKGDIPEGYSVSREKKERFSLILESASTNQTSMYLCASSSPARVNEKLFFGSGTQLSVL.

This clonotype was found many times. The chain is built from TRBV4-3 and TRBJ2-2; D is uncertain. CDR1 and CDR2 from the germline V gene are LGHNA and YSLEER. The CDR3 spans 13 residues. Trimming shortened V by 1 base and J by 6 bases, and 6 bases separated the two germline ends. The CDR3 is CASSQVGSGELFF. The DNA of the CDR3 is TGCGCCAGCAGCCAAGTAGGGTCCGGGGAGCTGTTTTTT.

In this sample, this clonotype turned up many times. This chain joins TRBV4-3 and TRBJ2-2, with 14 bases aligning to TRBD2. Germline CDR1 is LGHNA and CDR2 is YSLEER. Unmatched junction bases numbered 13, after V lost 0 bases and J lost 7 bases. CDR3 length equals 20 residues. As DNA, the CDR3 is TGCGCCAGCAGCCAAGATCTAGGACTAGCGGGAGGTTGGAGTGACGGGGAGCTGTTTTTT. Residues: CASSQDLGLAGGWSDGELFF.

Ten or more counts support this clonotype. CDR3 sequence (DNA): TGTGCCAGCGCTGAGTTGGGGATGAACACCGGGGAGCTGTTTTTT. As protein: CASAELGMNTGELFF. The chain recombines TRBV6-4 with TRBJ2-2; the D is unclear. CDR1 is MRHNA, CDR2 SNTAGT, per germline. Trimming pared 8 bases from V and 1 base from J, leaving 14 bases between. CDR3 length: 15 amino acids.

Many counts were recorded for this clonotype. The V call is TRBV18, the J call TRBJ2-1, with 11 bases fitting TRBD2. The germline V gene encodes CDR1 KGHSH and CDR2 LQKENI. The length of the CDR3 is 15 residues. The V and J ends lost 5 bases and 4 bases, in that order; junction bases with no gene match: 4. Here the CDR3 reads CASSEGLAEYNEQFF. In DNA form, the CDR3 reads TGTGCCAGCTCAGAGGGACTAGCGGAATACAATGAGCAGTTCTTC.

The rearrangement uses TRBV2 and TRBJ1-1; the D gene is possibly TRBD1 (5 bases). The CDR3 runs 11 residues. V lost 7 bases and J lost 10, with 13 bases in between. Germline loops: CDR1 SNHLY, CDR2 FYNNEI. CDR3 nucleotides: TGTGCCAGCAAGGAGGGGCTGGGAGCTTTCTTT. This sequence encodes CASKEGLGAFF.

This chain joins TRBV13 and TRBJ1-1; D possibly corresponds to TRBD1 (6 bases). V dropped 6 bases and J dropped 5 bases, with 13 bases sitting between them. The germline gives CDR1 PRHDT, CDR2 FYEKMQ (reference sequence). This CDR3 is 13 amino acids long. As DNA, the CDR3 is TGTGCCAGCAGTCAATGGGGGACAACTGAAGCTTTCTTT. This translates into CASSQWGTTEAFF.

Comments on this clonotype: No conserved phenylalanine or tryptophan ends this CDR3, so it is likely a read error. The chain combines TRBV27 with TRBJ2-3; perhaps D is TRBD1 or TRBD2 (5 bases each). Germline CDR1 reads MNHEY; CDR2 reads SMNVEV (reference sequence). V shed 6 bases and J shed 3 bases, with 7 bases lying between them. The CDR3 runs to 12 residues. The CDR3 bases are TGTGCCAGCAGCGGGACGACAGATACGCAGTATCTT. Translating it yields CASSGTTDTQYL.

The chain joins TRBV29-1 to TRBJ1-4; D gene ambiguous. This CDR3 has 12 amino acids. Germline CDR1 reads SQVTM; CDR2 reads ANQGSEA. The V end was cut by 3 bases, the J end by 7 bases, with 9 bases between. CDR3 protein: CSVDGLGEKLFF. The DNA for the CDR3 is TGCAGCGTTGACGGGCTGGGTGAAAAACTGTTTTTT.